Listed below are T cell receptor beta chains from one sample, sequenced in a study of cytomegalovirus exposure and HLA in healthy donors. The table came from immunoSEQ multiplex PCR; TCRdb's copy has only in-frame clones and leaves some out. The table shows roughly 120,000 clones, with about 74% occurring only once. Source material: PBMCs. The receptors stem from a woman aged 50 to 60 in good health and CMV-seropositive. CDR3s include the opening cysteine and the closing phenylalanine or tryptophan. A D gene is named only where the DNA matches it firmly. Part of the rows lack a size; the others show once, few, many or a class for expanded clones.

>-|-|TRBJ1-4|TRBV15
CATSRGRGDNEKLFF
TGTGCCACCAGCAGAGGGAGGGGTGACAATGAAAAACTGTTTTTT
>TRBD2|few|TRBJ2-3|TRBV7-9
CASSLLAGGPRDTQYF
TGTGCCAGCAGCTTGCTAGCGGGGGGGCCTCGAGATACGCAGTATTTT
>TRBD1|few|TRBJ1-2|TRBV5-6
CASSLAGTGTLVNYGYTF
TGTGCCAGCAGCTTGGCTGGGACAGGTACCCTAGTTAACTATGGCTACACCTTC
>TRBD1|-|TRBJ1-2|TRBV18
CASSSRQGEDGYTF
TGTGCCAGCTCATCCAGACAGGGAGAGGATGGCTACACCTTC
>TRBD2|-|TRBJ2-5|TRBV30
CAWSRLAGLRETQYF
TGTGCCTGGAGTCGACTAGCGGGGTTGAGAGAGACCCAGTACTTC
>-|-|TRBJ1-3|TRBV2
CVTQRGGNTIYF
TGTGTCACGCAAAGGGGCGGAAACACCATATATTTT
>-|-|TRBJ2-7|TRBV10-3
CAISESFRLSSYEQYF
TGTGCCATCAGTGAGTCCTTCAGGCTGAGCTCCTACGAGCAGTACTTC
>TRBD1|-|TRBJ1-6|TRBV6-4
CASRETGRSPLHF
TGTGCCAGCAGAGAGACAGGGAGGTCACCCCTCCACTTT
>TRBD1|-|TRBJ2-2|TRBV7-6
CASSLGQGGTGELFF
TGTGCCAGCAGCTTGGGACAGGGAGGCACCGGGGAGCTGTTTTTT
>-|-|TRBJ2-4|TRBV7-3
CASSLTGGSFGNIQYF
TGTGCCAGCAGCTTAACAGGGGGATCGTTCGGCAACATTCAGTACTTC
>-|-|TRBJ2-7|TRBV4-3
CASSQDLRIYEQYF
TGCGCCAGCAGCCAAGACCTTAGAATCTACGAGCAGTACTTC
>-|-|TRBJ2-3|TRBV5-1
CATQTGHSTDTQYF
TGCGCCACTCAAACAGGGCATAGCACAGATACGCAGTATTTT
>TRBD2|-|TRBJ2-3|TRBV5-6
CASSWGGLSTDTQYF
TGTGCCAGCAGCTGGGGGGGACTTAGCACAGATACGCAGTATTTT
>-|few|TRBJ1-2|TRBV25-1
CASSAQDSYGYTF
TGTGCCAGCAGTGCCCAGGACAGCTATGGCTACACCTTC
>TRBD1|-|TRBJ2-7|TRBV7-9
CASSDPGQGMNEQYF
TGTGCCAGCAGCGACCCGGGACAGGGGATGAACGAGCAGTACTTC
>-|-|TRBJ2-2|TRBV6-5
CAGLGLRNTGELFF
TGTGCGGGCCTTGGGCTTAGGAACACCGGGGAGCTGTTTTTT
>TRBD1|-|TRBJ1-4|TRBV5-5
CASSWDRNEKLFF
TGTGCCAGCAGCTGGGACAGAAATGAAAAACTGTTTTTT
>-|few|TRBJ2-7|TRBV27
CASSALGGYEQYF
TGTGCCAGCAGTGCTCTCGGGGGCTACGAGCAGTACTTC
>-|-|TRBJ2-1|TRBV11-3
CASSFPGPYNEQFF
TGTGCCAGCAGCTTTCCCGGTCCATACAATGAGCAGTTCTTC
>-|-|TRBJ1-6|TRBV6-5
CASSELSPLHF
TGTGCCAGCAGTGAACTTTCACCCCTCCACTTT
>-|-|TRBJ1-2|TRBV11-1
CASSYRGGSFYGYTF
TGTGCCAGCAGCTACCGGGGGGGCAGTTTCTATGGCTACACCTTC
>TRBD1|-|TRBJ2-7|TRBV7-8
CASSLVRTGSYEQYF
TGTGCCAGCAGCTTAGTTAGGACAGGTTCCTACGAGCAGTACTTC
>-|-|TRBJ2-1|TRBV7-9
CASSLMGGNEQFF
TGTGCCAGCAGCTTAATGGGGGGAAATGAGCAGTTCTTC
>-|-|TRBJ1-2|TRBV29-1
CSVEDSGGGYTF
TGCAGCGTTGAGGACAGCGGAGGTGGCTACACCTTC
>TRBD1|-|TRBJ1-4|TRBV2
CASGSGTGSEKLFF
TGTGCCAGCGGCAGCGGGACAGGGAGTGAAAAACTGTTTTTT
>-|-|TRBJ2-2|TRBV7-6
CASSTGTFNTGELFF
TGTGCCAGCAGCACCGGGACTTTCAACACCGGGGAGCTGTTTTTT
>-|-|TRBJ2-7|TRBV10-1
CASSESGTYEQYF
TGCGCCAGCAGTGAGTCGGGCACCTACGAGCAGTACTTC
>-|-|TRBJ2-5|TRBV4-3
CASSRQGSRETQYF
TGCGCCAGCAGCCGGCAGGGGAGTCGGGAGACCCAGTACTTC
>TRBD1|-|TRBJ1-4|TRBV4-1
CASSHLFGDRAMFLEKLFF
TGCGCCAGCAGCCACCTTTTCGGGGACAGGGCGATGTTCCTTGAAAAACTGTTTTTT
>-|few|TRBJ1-5|TRBV6-5
CASSEGVGQPQHF
TGTGCCAGCAGTGAAGGGGTCGGGCAGCCCCAGCATTTT
>-|-|TRBJ2-1|TRBV11-3
CASSFGFRQEQFF
TGTGCCAGCAGCTTTGGCTTCAGGCAGGAGCAGTTCTTC
>-|-|TRBJ1-1|TRBV2
CASLSLRPEAFF
TGTGCCAGCCTTAGCTTAAGACCTGAAGCTTTCTTT
>-|-|TRBJ2-1|TRBV11-2
CASSSGTLSSYNEQFF
TGTGCCAGCAGTTCCGGGACTCTCAGCTCCTACAATGAGCAGTTCTTC
>TRBD2|-|TRBJ2-5|TRBV7-7
CASSLGLAGREETQYF
TGTGCCAGCAGCTTAGGACTAGCGGGGCGGGAGGAGACCCAGTACTTC
>TRBD1|-|TRBJ1-4|TRBV30
CAWSSGQPPRWDEKLFF
TGTGCCTGGAGTTCGGGACAGCCCCCTCGGTGGGATGAAAAACTGTTTTTT
>-|-|TRBJ1-1|TRBV7-2
CASSLILGYGAEAFF
TGTGCCAGCAGCTTAATATTAGGTTACGGGGCTGAAGCTTTCTTT
>TRBD2|-|TRBJ2-1|TRBV10-3
CAISESLGGSRPGEQFF
TGTGCCATCAGTGAGTCTCTGGGCGGGAGCAGACCAGGTGAGCAGTTCTTC
>TRBD1|-|TRBJ2-1|TRBV2
CASSAARDRYNEQFF
TGTGCCAGCAGTGCTGCCCGGGACAGGTACAATGAGCAGTTCTTC
>-|few|TRBJ2-1|TRBV5-1
CASSSSGTYNEQFF
TGCGCCAGCAGCTCTTCGGGGACCTACAATGAGCAGTTCTTC
>TRBD1|-|TRBJ1-2|TRBV29-1
CSVVGDRLYGYTF
TGCAGCGTTGTCGGGGACAGACTCTACGGCTACACCTTC
>-|-|TRBJ1-5|TRBV19
CASGMDYFGPQHF
TGTGCCAGTGGTATGGACTATTTCGGGCCCCAGCATTTT
>TRBD2|-|TRBJ2-7|TRBV27
CASSPNLGLAGHYEQYF
TGTGCCAGCAGCCCCAACTTAGGACTAGCGGGGCACTACGAGCAGTACTTC
>-|-|TRBJ2-3|TRBV11-3
CASSLRADTQYF
TGTGCCAGCAGCTTACGGGCAGATACGCAGTATTTT
>TRBD1|few|TRBJ2-5|TRBV27
CASSPGQIPRDQYF
TGTGCCAGCAGTCCGGGACAGATACCCAGGGACCAGTACTTC
>-|once|TRBJ1-5|TRBV28
CASSLRGSNQPQHF
TGTGCCAGCAGTTTAAGGGGTAGCAATCAGCCCCAGCATTTT
>-|-|TRBJ1-2|TRBV5-4
CASSFEANYGYTF
TGTGCCAGCAGCTTTGAGGCTAACTATGGCTACACCTTC
>TRBD2|-|TRBJ2-1|TRBV6-5
CASSLAGSYNEQFF
TGTGCCAGCAGTCTAGCGGGGTCCTACAATGAGCAGTTCTTC
>-|-|TRBJ1-2|TRBV28
CASSLGQYYGYTF
TGTGCCAGCAGTTTAGGACAGTACTATGGCTACACCTTC
>-|-|TRBJ2-2|TRBV5-1
CAGRPGLNTGELFF
TGCGCCGGTCGACCGGGACTTAACACCGGGGAGCTGTTTTTT
>TRBD1|few|TRBJ1-2|TRBV7-3
CASSLNMATGLDF
TGTGCCAGCAGCTTAAATATGGCGACAGGGCTCGACTTC
>-|-|TRBJ1-5|TRBV11-2
CASSLSFNQPQHF
TGTGCCAGCAGCTTATCTTTCAATCAGCCCCAGCATTTT
>-|medium-sized|TRBJ1-1|TRBV19
CASRDSREAFF
TGTGCCAGTAGGGACAGTCGTGAAGCTTTCTTT
>TRBD1|-|TRBJ2-1|TRBV5-1
CASSSGGQGYNEQFF
TGCGCCAGCAGCTCGGGGGGACAGGGTTACAATGAGCAGTTCTTC
>TRBD1|-|TRBJ1-6|TRBV6-1
CASSERGENRGYNSPLHF
TGTGCCAGCAGTGAACGGGGGGAGAACAGGGGGTATAATTCACCCCTCCACTTT
>TRBD1|-|TRBJ2-7|TRBV19
CASSFPGTGYEQYF
TGTGCCAGTAGTTTTCCCGGGACAGGATACGAGCAGTACTTC
>TRBD2|-|TRBJ2-5|TRBV5-1
CASSPGLAGAQETQYF
TGCGCCAGCAGCCCAGGACTAGCGGGGGCTCAAGAGACCCAGTACTTC
>TRBD1|-|TRBJ1-6|TRBV6-5
CASSYSGQAVEPPLHF
TGTGCCAGCAGTTACTCGGGACAGGCGGTTGAGCCACCCCTCCACTTT
>TRBD1|-|TRBJ2-7|TRBV4-1
CASSPTHPPGQGYEQYF
TGCGCCAGCAGTCCCACTCACCCACCGGGACAGGGTTACGAGCAGTACTTC
>-|-|TRBJ1-4|TRBV4-3
CASSQDVGGFKVREKLFF
TGCGCCAGCAGCCAAGATGTGGGGGGATTTAAGGTTAGGGAAAAACTGTTTTTT